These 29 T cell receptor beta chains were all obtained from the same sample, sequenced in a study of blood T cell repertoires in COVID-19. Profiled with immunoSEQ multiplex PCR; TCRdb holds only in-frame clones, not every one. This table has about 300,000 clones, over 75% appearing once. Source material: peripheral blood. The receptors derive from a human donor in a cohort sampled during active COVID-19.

The CDR3 DNA sequence: TGCGCCAGCAGCTTACAGCGGGCGTGGGGTCCGAACACCGGGGAGCTGTTTTTT. This codes for CASSLQRAWGPNTGELFF. The chain employs TRBV5-1 and TRBJ2-2; D is perhaps TRBD2 (6 bases). Per the germline V gene, CDR1 is SGHRS and CDR2 is YFSETQ. CDR3 size: 18 residues. The V gene lost 2 bases and the J gene lost 0 bases, with 17 bases spanning the gap. Variable domain in full (rest from reference TRBV5-1 and TRBJ2-2): KAGVTQTPRYLIKTRGQQVTLSCSPISGHRSVSWYQQTPGQGLQFLFEYFSETQRNKGNFPGRFSGRQFSNSRSEMNVSTLELGDSALYLCASSLQRAWGPNTGELFFGEGSRLTVL.

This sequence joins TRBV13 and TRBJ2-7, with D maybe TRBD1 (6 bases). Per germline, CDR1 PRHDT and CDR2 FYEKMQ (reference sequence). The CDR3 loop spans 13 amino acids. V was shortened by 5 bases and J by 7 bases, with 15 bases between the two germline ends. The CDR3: CASSEDRRGEQYF. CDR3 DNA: TGTGCCAGCAGCGAGGACAGAAGAGGGGAGCAGTACTTC.

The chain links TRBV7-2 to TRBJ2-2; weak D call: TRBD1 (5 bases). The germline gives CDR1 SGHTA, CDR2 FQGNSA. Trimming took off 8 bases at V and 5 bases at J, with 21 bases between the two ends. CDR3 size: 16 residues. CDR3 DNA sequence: TGTGCCAGCCAGAAATCACCAACGACAGCTACCGGGGAGCTGTTTTTT. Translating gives CASQKSPTTATGELFF.

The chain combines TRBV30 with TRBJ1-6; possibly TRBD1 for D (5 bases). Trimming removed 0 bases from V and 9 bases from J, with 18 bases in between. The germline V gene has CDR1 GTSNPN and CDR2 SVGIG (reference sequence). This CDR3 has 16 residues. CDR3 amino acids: CAWSVRERLGGSPLHF. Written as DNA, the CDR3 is TGTGCCTGGAGTGTAAGGGAGAGACTCGGGGGTTCACCCCTCCACTTT.

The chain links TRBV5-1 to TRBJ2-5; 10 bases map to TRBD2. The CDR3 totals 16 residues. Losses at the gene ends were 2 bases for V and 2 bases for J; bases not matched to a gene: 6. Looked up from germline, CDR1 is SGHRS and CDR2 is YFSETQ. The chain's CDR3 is CASSLSPSGSQETQYF. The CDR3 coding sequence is TGCGCCAGCAGCTTAAGTCCTAGCGGGAGTCAAGAGACCCAGTACTTC.

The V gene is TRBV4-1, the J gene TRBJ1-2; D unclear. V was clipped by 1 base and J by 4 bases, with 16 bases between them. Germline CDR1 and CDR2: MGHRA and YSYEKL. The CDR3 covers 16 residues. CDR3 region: CASSQGRREGFYGYTF. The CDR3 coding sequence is TGCGCCAGCAGCCAAGGGAGGAGGGAAGGCTTCTATGGCTACACCTTC.

The DNA of the CDR3 is TGTGCCAGCAGCCAAGATCCCCGGGACACAGCCTACACCTTC. Translation gives CASSQDPRDTAYTF. The chain is built from TRBV3-1 (or the pseudogene TRBV3-2) and TRBJ1-2; tentative D call: TRBD1 (6 bases). Trimming pared 0 bases from V and 10 bases from J, leaving 15 bases between. The CDR3 loop spans 14 amino acids. The germline CDR1 and CDR2 sequences are LGHDT and YNNKEL (reference sequence).

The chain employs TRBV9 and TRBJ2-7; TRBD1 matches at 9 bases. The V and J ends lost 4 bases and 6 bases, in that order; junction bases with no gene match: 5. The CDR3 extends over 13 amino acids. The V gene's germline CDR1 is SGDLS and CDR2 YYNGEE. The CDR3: CASSKGQGLEQYF. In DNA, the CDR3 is TGTGCCAGCAGCAAAGGACAGGGGCTCGAGCAGTACTTC. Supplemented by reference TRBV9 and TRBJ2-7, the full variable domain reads DSGVTQTPKHLITATGQRVTLRCSPRSGDLSVYWYQQSLDQGLQFLIQYYNGEERAKGNILERFSAQQFPDLHSELNLSSLELGDSALYFCASSKGQGLEQYFGPGTRLTVT.

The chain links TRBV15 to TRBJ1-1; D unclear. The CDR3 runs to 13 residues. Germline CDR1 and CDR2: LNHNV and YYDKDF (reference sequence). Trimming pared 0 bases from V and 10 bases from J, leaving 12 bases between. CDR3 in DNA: TGTGCCACCAGCAGAGATTTTAGTCCGGGAGCTTTCTTT. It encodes CATSRDFSPGAFF.

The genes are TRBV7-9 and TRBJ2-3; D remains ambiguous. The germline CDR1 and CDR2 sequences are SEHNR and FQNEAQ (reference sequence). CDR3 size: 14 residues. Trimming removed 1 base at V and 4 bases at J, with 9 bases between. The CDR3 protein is CASSLGISSDTQYF. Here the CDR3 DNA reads TGTGCCAGCAGCTTAGGGATTAGCTCAGATACGCAGTATTTT.

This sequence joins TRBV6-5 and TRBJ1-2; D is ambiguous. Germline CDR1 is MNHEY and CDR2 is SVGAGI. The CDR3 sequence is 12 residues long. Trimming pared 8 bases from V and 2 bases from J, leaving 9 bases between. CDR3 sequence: CASYTGNYGYTF. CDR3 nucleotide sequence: TGTGCCAGCTATACGGGGAACTATGGCTACACCTTC.

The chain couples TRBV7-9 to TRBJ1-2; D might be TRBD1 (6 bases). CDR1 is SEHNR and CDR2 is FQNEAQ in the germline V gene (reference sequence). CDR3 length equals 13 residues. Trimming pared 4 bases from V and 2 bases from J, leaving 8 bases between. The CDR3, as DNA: TGTGCCAGCAGCTACGGACAGAACTATGGCTACACCTTC. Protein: CASSYGQNYGYTF.

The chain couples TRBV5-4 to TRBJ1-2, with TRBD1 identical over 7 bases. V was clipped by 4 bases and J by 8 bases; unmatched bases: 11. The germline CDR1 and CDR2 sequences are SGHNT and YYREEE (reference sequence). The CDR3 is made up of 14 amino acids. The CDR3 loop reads CASSPGDRVRGYTF. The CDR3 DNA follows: TGTGCCAGCAGCCCGGGCGACAGGGTCCGGGGCTACACCTTC.

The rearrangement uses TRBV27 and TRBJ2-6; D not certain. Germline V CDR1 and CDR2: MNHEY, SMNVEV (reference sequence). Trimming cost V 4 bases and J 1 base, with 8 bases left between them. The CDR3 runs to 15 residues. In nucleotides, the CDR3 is TGTGCCAGCAGTTGGGCCCTATCTGGGGCCAACGTCCTGACTTTC. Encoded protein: CASSWALSGANVLTF.

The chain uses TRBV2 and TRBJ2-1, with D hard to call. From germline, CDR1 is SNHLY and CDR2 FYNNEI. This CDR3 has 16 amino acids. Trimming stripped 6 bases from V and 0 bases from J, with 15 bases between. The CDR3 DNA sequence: TGTGCCAGCAGCCCGCGGAGCCGCAGCTCCTACAATGAGCAGTTCTTC. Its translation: CASSPRSRSSYNEQFF.

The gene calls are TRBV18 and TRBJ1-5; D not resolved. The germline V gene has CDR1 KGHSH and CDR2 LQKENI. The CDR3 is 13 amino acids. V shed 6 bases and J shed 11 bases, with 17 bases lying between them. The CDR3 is CASSDDPPRAQHF. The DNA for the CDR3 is TGTGCCAGCTCTGATGACCCCCCCCGGGCCCAGCATTTT.

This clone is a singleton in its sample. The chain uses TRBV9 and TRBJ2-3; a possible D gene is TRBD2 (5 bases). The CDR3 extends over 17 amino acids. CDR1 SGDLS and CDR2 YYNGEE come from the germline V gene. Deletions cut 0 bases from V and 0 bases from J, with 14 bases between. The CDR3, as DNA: TGTGCCAGCAGCGTAGGTGTGAGCGGTACTAGCACAGATACGCAGTATTTT. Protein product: CASSVGVSGTSTDTQYF.

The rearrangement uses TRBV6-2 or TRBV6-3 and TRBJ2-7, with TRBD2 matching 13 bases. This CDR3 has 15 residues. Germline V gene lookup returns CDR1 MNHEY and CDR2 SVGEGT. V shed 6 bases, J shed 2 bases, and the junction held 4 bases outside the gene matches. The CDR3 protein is CASSDGLAGAYEQYF. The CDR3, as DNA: TGTGCCAGCAGCGACGGACTAGCGGGAGCCTACGAGCAGTACTTC.

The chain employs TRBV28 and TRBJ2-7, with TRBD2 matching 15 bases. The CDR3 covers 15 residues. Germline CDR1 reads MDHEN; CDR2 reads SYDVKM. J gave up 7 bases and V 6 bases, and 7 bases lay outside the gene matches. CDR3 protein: CASSLGGLAGGEQYF. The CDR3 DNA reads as TGTGCCAGCAGCTTGGGGGGACTAGCGGGAGGTGAGCAGTACTTC.

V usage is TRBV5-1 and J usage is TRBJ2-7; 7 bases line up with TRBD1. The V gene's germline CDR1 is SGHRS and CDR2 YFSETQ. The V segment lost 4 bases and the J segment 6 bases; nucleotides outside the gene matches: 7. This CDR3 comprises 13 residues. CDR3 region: CASSNRQGFEQYF. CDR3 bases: TGCGCCAGCAGCAACAGACAGGGATTCGAGCAGTACTTC.

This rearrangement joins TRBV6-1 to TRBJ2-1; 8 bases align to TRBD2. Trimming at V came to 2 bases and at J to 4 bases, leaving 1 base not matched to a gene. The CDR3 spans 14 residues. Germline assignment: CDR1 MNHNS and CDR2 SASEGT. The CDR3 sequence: CASSELAGYNEQFF. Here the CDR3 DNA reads TGTGCCAGCAGTGAACTAGCGGGTTACAATGAGCAGTTCTTC.

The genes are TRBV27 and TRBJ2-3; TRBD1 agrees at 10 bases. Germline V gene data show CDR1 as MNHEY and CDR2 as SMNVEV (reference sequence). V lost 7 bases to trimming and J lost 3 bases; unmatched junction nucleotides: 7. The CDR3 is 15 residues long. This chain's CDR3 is CASTDRGLQTDTQYF. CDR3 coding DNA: TGTGCCAGCACCGACAGGGGGCTTCAGACAGATACGCAGTATTTT.

The CDR3 bases are TGTGCCAGCAGCTTAGTAGTGGGGACGGGAGTGGGAGATACGCAGTATTTT. Its protein product is CASSLVVGTGVGDTQYF. This rearrangement joins TRBV11-2 to TRBJ2-3; D perhaps matches TRBD2 (6 bases). Germline CDR1 and CDR2: SGHAT and FQNNGV. V gave up 1 base and J gave up 5 bases, with 19 bases separating them. CDR3 length: 17 residues.

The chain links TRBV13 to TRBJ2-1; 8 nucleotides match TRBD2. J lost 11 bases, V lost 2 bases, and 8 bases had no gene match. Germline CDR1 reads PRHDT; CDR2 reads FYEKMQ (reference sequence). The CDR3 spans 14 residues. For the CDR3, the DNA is TGTGCCAGCAGCTTACGGACTAGCATCTCACAGCAGTTCTTC. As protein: CASSLRTSISQQFF.

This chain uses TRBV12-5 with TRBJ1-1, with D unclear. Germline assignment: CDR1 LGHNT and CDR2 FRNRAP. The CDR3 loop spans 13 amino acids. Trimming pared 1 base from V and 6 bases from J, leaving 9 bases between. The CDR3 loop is CASGLAGSPEAFF. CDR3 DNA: TGTGCTAGTGGTTTGGCCGGGAGTCCTGAAGCTTTCTTT.

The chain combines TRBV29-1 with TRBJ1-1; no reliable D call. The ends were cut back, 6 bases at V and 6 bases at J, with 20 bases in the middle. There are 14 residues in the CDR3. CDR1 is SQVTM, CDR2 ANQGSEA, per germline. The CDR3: CSVRQAPTMAEAFF. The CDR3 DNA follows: TGCAGCGTCCGGCAGGCACCTACAATGGCTGAAGCTTTCTTT. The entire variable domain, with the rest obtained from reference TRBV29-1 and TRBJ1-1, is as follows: SAVISQKPSRDICQRGTSLTIQCQVDSQVTMMFWYRQQPGQSLTLIATANQGSEATYESGFVIDKFPISRPNLTFSTLTVSNMSPEDSSIYLCSVRQAPTMAEAFFGQGTRLTVV.

The CDR3 reads CAWKLAGAFPDTQYF. The CDR3 bases are TGTGCCTGGAAACTAGCGGGAGCTTTTCCAGATACGCAGTATTTT. The rearrangement links TRBV30 to TRBJ2-3; 11 bases are shared with TRBD2. The CDR3 totals 15 residues. The germline V gene has CDR1 GTSNPN and CDR2 SVGIG (reference sequence). Unmatched junction bases numbered 7, after V lost 4 bases and J lost 4 bases.

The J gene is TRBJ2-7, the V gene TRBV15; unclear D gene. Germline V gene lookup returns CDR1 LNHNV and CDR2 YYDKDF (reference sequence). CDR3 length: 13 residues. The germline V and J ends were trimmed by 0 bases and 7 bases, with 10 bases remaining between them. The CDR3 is CATSRDHGVEQYF. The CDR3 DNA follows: TGTGCCACCAGCAGAGATCATGGAGTGGAGCAGTACTTC. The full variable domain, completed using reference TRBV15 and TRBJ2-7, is DAMVIQNPRYQVTQFGKPVTLSCSQTLNHNVMYWYQQKSSQAPKLLFHYYDKDFNNEADTPDNFQSRRPNTSFCFLDIRSPGLGDTAMYLCATSRDHGVEQYFGPGTRLTVT.

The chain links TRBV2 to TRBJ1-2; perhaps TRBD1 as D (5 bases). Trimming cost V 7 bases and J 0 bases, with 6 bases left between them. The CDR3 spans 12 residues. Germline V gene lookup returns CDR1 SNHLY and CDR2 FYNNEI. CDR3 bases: TGTGCCAGCACCAGGGCTAACTATGGCTACACCTTC. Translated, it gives CASTRANYGYTF. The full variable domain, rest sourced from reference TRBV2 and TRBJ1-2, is EPEVTQTPSHQVTQMGQEVILRCVPISNHLYFYWYRQILGQKVEFLVSFYNNEISEKSEIFDDQFSVERPDGSNFTLKIRSTKLEDSAMYFCASTRANYGYTFGSGTRLTVV.